The subject of this entry is one T cell receptor (beta chain). These data are taken from a study of blood T cell repertoires in COVID-19. In the study overall: T cells, B-cell-depleted T cells, or PBMCs supplied cDNA or gDNA.

TCRdb keeps only in-frame clones here, not all; method: immunoSEQ multiplex PCR. The sample shows 100,000 to 120,000 clones, 88% of them seen only once. Germline assignment: CDR1 LNHNV and CDR2 YYDKDF (reference sequence). The V segment lost 5 bases and the J segment 9 bases; nucleotides outside the gene matches: 11. The CDR3 contains 16 residues. The chain has TRBV15 and TRBJ2-1, with 12 nucleotides matching TRBD2. The TCR originated in a woman aged 45-60 years with acute or convalescent COVID-19. Sequenced material: peripheral blood. The CDR3 is CATSSYLAGGPSEQFF. CDR3 in DNA: TGTGCCACCAGCTCCTATCTAGCGGGAGGGCCGAGTGAGCAGTTCTTC.